The clone carrying this T cell receptor (beta chain) was observed a few times. The antigen remains undetermined. This sample stems from a study of molecular identifiers for immune sequencing clone quantification. Turning to the study itself: Replicate experiments divided RNA from about 20,000 or 100,000 naive CD8 cells into five parts and sequenced four. Findings and limits, study-wide: Clones exceeding 20 RNA copies carried over 98% of effector molecules but under 1% of naive-cell molecules.

Trimming cost V 3 bases and J 1 base; bases outside gene matches: 3. Germline CDR1 is MNHEY and CDR2 is SMNVEV (reference sequence). CDR3 length equals 15 residues. Naive CD8 libraries came from approximately 20,000 to 1,000,000 sorted cells with 10%, 30% or 50% RNA. Bulk TCR libraries used previously described methods and listed TCR primers. TCRdb re-derived calls from the PCR reads in MiXCR, one entry per CDR3 protein. The repertoire includes about 640,000 distinct CDR3 sequences, about 20% of them detected once, and roughly 0.85% sits in the top ten. The sequence came from a human donor in good health. Some libraries in this study had Jurkat cell RNA spiked in. This rearrangement joins TRBV27 to TRBJ1-3; 7 nucleotides agree with TRBD1. Source material: naive CD8+ T cells from blood, with Jurkat cell RNA spiked in. The subset was: FACS-sorted CD8+CD4-CCR7+CD45RA+ naive T cells. This CDR3 is CASSLQGGSGNTIYF. The CDR3 DNA is TGTGCCAGCAGTTTGCAGGGGGGATCTGGAAACACCATATATTTT.